The present TCR beta chain was sequenced within a study of blood T cell repertoires in COVID-19. On the study more broadly: Either two negative PCRs, clearance, or symptom resolution qualified Cohort 3 donors as recovered.

TCRdb's table, derived via immunoSEQ multiplex PCR, lists solely in-frame clones and lacks some. Of roughly 200,000 clones detected, 70% to 90% appear once; the ten largest clones hold 20% to 25%. The germline V gene encodes CDR1 ENHRY and CDR2 SYGVKD. V lost 3 bases to trimming and J lost 3 bases; unmatched junction nucleotides: 6. The CDR3 spans 16 residues. What was sequenced was PBMCs or T cells enriched from blood (not recorded which). This receptor was taken from a woman aged 40 to 55 in a cohort exposed to, infected with or recovered from COVID-19 (not recorded which). The chain recombines TRBV10-3 with TRBJ2-7; 12 positions match TRBD2. The CDR3 reads CAISDPTSGSIYEQYF. CDR3 DNA: TGTGCCATCAGTGATCCGACTAGCGGGAGTATCTACGAGCAGTACTTC.